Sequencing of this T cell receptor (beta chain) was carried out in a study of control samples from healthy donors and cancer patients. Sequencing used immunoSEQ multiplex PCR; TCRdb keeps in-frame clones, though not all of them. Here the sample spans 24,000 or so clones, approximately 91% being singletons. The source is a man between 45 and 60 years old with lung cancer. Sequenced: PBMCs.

CDR3 nucleotides: TGTGCCAGCAGCTCAGTACACTCAAGCACAGATACGCAGTATTTT. This translates into CASSSVHSSTDTQYF. This chain links TRBV7-9 with TRBJ2-3; unclear D gene. This CDR3 has 15 residues. Germline lookup yields CDR1 SEHNR and CDR2 FQNEAQ (reference sequence). Trimming cost V 4 bases and J 0 bases, with 11 bases left between them.